This T cell receptor (beta chain) was captured by sequencing in a study of Ad26.COV2.S vaccination and SARS-CoV-2 variants. Study summary: COV1001, an Ad26.COV2.S trial, supplied this vaccine-arm donor.

Assay: immunoSEQ multiplex PCR; the TCRdb copy retains only in-frame clones and omits some. This sample has roughly 350,000 clones, with 88% found just once. Germline V lookup: CDR1 GTSNPN, CDR2 SVGIG (reference sequence). V lost 2 bases and J 4 bases, leaving 9 bases between the germline ends. The CDR3 totals 13 residues. Described treatment: roughly 20 received Ad26.COV2.S at low or high dose, single or two shots; several received placebo; per-sample allocation not given. Day 63 following the first vaccine or placebo injection was when the samples were taken. Sequences were derived from peripheral blood, sampled in a trial of Ad26.COV2.S vaccine versus placebo. The TCR sequence derives from a person aged 18 to 59 who received the Ad26.COV2.S COVID-19 vaccine or a placebo. The chain couples TRBV30 to TRBJ1-5; TRBD1 might be the D (6 bases). The CDR3 spells CAWSLGGNQPQHF. The CDR3, as DNA: TGTGCCTGGAGTTTAGGGGGAAATCAGCCCCAGCATTTT.